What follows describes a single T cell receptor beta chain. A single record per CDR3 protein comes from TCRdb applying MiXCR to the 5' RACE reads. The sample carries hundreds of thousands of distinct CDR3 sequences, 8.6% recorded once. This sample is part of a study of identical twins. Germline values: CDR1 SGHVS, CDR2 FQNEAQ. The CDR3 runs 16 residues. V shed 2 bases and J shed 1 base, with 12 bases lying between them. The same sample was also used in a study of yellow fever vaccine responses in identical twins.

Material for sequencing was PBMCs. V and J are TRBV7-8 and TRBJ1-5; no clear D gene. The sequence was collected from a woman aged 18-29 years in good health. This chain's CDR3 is CASSLFVAGSNQPQHF. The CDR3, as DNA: TGTGCCAGCAGCTTATTTGTTGCGGGGAGCAATCAGCCCCAGCATTTT.